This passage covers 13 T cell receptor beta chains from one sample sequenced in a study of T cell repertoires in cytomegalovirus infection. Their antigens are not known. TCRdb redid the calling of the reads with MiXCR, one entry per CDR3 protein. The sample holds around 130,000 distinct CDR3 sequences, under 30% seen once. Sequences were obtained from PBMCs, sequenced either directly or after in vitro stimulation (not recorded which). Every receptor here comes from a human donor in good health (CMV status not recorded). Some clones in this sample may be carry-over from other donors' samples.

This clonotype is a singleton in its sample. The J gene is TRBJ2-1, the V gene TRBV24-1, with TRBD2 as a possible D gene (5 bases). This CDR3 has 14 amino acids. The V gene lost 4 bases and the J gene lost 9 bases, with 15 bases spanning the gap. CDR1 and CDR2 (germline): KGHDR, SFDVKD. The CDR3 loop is CATSDPGVAREQFF. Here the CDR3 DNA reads TGTGCCACCAGTGACCCCGGGGTGGCTCGTGAGCAGTTCTTC.

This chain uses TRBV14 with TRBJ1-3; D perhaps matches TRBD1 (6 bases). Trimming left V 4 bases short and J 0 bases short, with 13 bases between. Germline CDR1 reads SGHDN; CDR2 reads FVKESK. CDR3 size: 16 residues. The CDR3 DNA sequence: TGTGCCAGCAGCCCCTGGACAGTAAGCTCTGGAAACACCATATATTTT. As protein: CASSPWTVSSGNTIYF.

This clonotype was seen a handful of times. The CDR3 nucleotides read TGTGCCAGTAGTATCGGGTTCGAGGGCGCTGAGCAGTTCTTC. Amino acid sequence: CASSIGFEGAEQFF. The chain combines TRBV19 with TRBJ2-1; perhaps TRBD2 as D (5 bases). Per germline, CDR1 LNHDA and CDR2 SQIVND (reference sequence). Trimming left V 3 bases short and J 9 bases short, with 15 bases between. CDR3 length equals 14 residues.

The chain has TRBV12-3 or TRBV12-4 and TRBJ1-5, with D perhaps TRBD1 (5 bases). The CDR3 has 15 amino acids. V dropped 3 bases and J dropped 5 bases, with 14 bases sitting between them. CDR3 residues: CASSFGRQGYQPQHF. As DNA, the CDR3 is TGTGCCAGCAGTTTCGGCCGGCAGGGATATCAGCCCCAGCATTTT.

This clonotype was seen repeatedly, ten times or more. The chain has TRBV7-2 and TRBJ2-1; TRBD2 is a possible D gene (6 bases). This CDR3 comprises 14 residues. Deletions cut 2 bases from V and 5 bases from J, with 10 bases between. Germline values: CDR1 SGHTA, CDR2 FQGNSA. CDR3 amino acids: CASSLRAGNNEQFF. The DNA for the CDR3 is TGTGCCAGCAGCTTACGGGCGGGGAACAATGAGCAGTTCTTC.

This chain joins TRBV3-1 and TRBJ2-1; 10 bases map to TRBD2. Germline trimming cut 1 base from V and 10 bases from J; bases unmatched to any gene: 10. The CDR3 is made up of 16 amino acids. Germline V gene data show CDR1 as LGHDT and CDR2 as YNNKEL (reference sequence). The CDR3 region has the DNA TGTGCCAGCAGCCAAGGCGCTAGCGGGAGATCGGGGGAGCAGTTCTTC. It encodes CASSQGASGRSGEQFF.

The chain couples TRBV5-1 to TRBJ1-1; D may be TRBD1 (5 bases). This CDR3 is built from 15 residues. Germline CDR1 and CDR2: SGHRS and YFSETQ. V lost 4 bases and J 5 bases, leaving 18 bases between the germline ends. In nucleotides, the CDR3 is TGCGCCAGCAGCGAGGGGACCGCAGGAGGGACTGAAGCTTTCTTT. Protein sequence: CASSEGTAGGTEAFF. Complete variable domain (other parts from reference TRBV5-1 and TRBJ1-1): KAGVTQTPRYLIKTRGQQVTLSCSPISGHRSVSWYQQTPGQGLQFLFEYFSETQRNKGNFPGRFSGRQFSNSRSEMNVSTLELGDSALYLCASSEGTAGGTEAFFGQGTRLTVV.

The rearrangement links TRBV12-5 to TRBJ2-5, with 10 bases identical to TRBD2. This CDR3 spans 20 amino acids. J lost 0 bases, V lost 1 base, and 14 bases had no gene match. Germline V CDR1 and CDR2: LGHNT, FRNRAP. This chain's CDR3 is CASGLGRPGLATPYQETQYF. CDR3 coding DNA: TGTGCTAGTGGTTTGGGGAGGCCGGGACTAGCGACACCGTACCAAGAGACCCAGTACTTC.

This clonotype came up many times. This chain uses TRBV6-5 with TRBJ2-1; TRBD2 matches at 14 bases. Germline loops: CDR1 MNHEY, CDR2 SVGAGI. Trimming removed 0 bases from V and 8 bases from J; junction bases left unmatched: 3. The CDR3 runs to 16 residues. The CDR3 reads CASSYSGLAGADEQFF. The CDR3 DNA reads TGTGCCAGCAGTTACTCGGGACTAGCGGGAGCGGATGAGCAGTTCTTC.

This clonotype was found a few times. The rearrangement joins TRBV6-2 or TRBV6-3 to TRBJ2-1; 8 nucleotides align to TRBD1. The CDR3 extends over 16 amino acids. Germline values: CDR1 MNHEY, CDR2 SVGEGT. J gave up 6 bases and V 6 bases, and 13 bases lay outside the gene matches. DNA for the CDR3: TGTGCCAGCAGCCCTAAACTGGGACAGGTCTTCAATGAGCAGTTCTTC. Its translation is CASSPKLGQVFNEQFF.

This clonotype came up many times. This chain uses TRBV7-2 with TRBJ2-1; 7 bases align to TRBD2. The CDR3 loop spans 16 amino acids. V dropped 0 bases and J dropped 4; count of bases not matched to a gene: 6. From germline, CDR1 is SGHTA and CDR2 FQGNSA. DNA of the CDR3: TGTGCCAGCAGCTTAGCGGGAGGGACCGTTTACAATGAGCAGTTCTTC. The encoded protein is CASSLAGGTVYNEQFF.

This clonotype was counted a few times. CDR3 sequence: CASSLRSGLNYNEQFF. CDR3 in DNA: TGTGCCAGCAGCTTACGAAGCGGGTTAAATTACAATGAGCAGTTCTTC. The rearrangement links TRBV11-2 to TRBJ2-1, with D possibly matching TRBD2 (6 bases). Germline V gives CDR1 SGHAT, CDR2 FQNNGV. The CDR3 runs 16 residues. V lost 2 bases and J 4 bases, leaving 15 bases between the germline ends.

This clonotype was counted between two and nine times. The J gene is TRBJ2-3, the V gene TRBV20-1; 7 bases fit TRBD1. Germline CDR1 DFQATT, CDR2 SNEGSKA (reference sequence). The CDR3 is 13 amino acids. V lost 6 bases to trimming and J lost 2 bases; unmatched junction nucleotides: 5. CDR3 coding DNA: TGCAGTGCAAGACAGGGTATCACAGATACGCAGTATTTT. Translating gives CSARQGITDTQYF.